Following are 11 T cell receptor beta chains from one sample sequenced in a study of molecular identifiers for immune sequencing clone quantification. MiXCR, run by TCRdb on the PCR reads, gives a single entry per CDR3 protein. Among approximately 320,000 distinct CDR3 sequences listed, 24% were seen once. Input material: naive CD8+ T cells from blood, with Jurkat cell RNA spiked in. Subset described: FACS-sorted CD8+CD4-CCR7+CD45RA+ naive T cells. Every receptor here comes from a human donor in good health. Some libraries in this study had Jurkat cell RNA spiked in.

Notes on this clonotype: At one of its ends the junction is not consistent with the germline gene, which may arise from a read error. The chain combines TRBV27 with TRBJ1-2; 10 nucleotides match TRBD1. The CDR3 has 17 amino acids. CDR1 MNHEY and CDR2 SMNVEV come from the germline V gene (reference sequence). This CDR3 reads CACSPIDRGQGNYGYTF. CDR3 bases: TGTGCCTGCAGTCCCATTGACAGGGGGCAGGGTAACTATGGCTACACCTTC.

This clonotype was recorded a few times. The chain carries TRBV19 and TRBJ2-4; TRBD1 aligns across 9 bases. Germline CDR1 LNHDA, CDR2 SQIVND (reference sequence). V trimming: 2 bases; J trimming: 15 bases; junction bases outside the gene matches: 11. The CDR3 extends over 14 amino acids. In nucleotides, the CDR3 is TGTGCCAGTAGTATATCCCACAGCACAGGGGGCGCGTACTTC. Amino acids: CASSISHSTGGAYF.

The chain links TRBV7-8 to TRBJ1-1; D is perhaps TRBD1 (6 bases). This CDR3 contains 13 residues. Germline V lookup: CDR1 SGHVS, CDR2 FQNEAQ. Trimming left V 2 bases short and J 7 bases short, with 11 bases between. This chain's CDR3 is CASSLRGAFEAFF. In nucleotides, the CDR3 is TGTGCCAGCAGCTTACGGGGGGCCTTTGAAGCTTTCTTT.

There are many counts of this clonotype. A junction boundary mismatches the germline segment, possibly from a read error. The chain has TRBV7-9 and TRBJ1-5; D unclear. Germline V CDR1 and CDR2: SEHNR, FQNEAQ (reference sequence). The CDR3 consists of 15 residues. The CDR3 reads CASSLAVGLDQPQHF. CDR3 DNA: TGTGCCAGCAGCCTAGCAGTAGGGCTTGATCAGCCCCAGCATTTT.

About this clonotype itself: The junction differs from germline at one of its ends, possibly a read error. The rearrangement uses TRBV6-5 and TRBJ1-4; D gene unclear. CDR3 length: 14 amino acids. Germline CDR1 reads MNHEY; CDR2 reads SVGAGI. CDR3 DNA: TGTGCCAGCAGTTACTCGGTTATGAATGAAAAACTGTCTTTT. This sequence encodes CASSYSVMNEKLSF.

Comment on this clonotype: This could be a read error, since a much larger clone is one nucleotide away. The chain couples TRBV7-9 to TRBJ1-1, with 7 bases aligning to TRBD1. CDR3 length equals 15 residues. Germline CDR1 is SEHNR and CDR2 is FQNEAQ (reference sequence). The CDR3 protein is CASSLAQGVDTEASF. The CDR3 DNA reads as TGTGCCAGCAGCTTAGCGCAGGGGGTCGACACTGAAGCTTCCTTT.

The genes are TRBV19 and TRBJ2-5; D remains unclear. Trimming stripped 6 bases from V and 3 bases from J, with 8 bases between. Germline values: CDR1 LNHDA, CDR2 SQIVND (reference sequence). The CDR3 is 12 amino acids. The CDR3 loop reads CASSVQEETQYF. The CDR3 DNA sequence: TGTGCCAGTAGCGTGCAGGAAGAGACCCAGTACTTC.

The chain uses TRBV5-1 and TRBJ2-3; D unclear. CDR1 and CDR2 from the germline V gene are SGHRS and YFSETQ. The V and J ends lost 0 bases and 4 bases respectively, with 12 bases between them. The CDR3 length is 15 residues. The chain's CDR3 is CASSLARVPPDTQYF. The CDR3 DNA follows: TGCGCCAGCAGCTTGGCAAGGGTCCCTCCAGATACGCAGTATTTT. Combining the CDR3 with reference TRBV5-1 and TRBJ2-3 gives the whole variable domain KAGVTQTPRYLIKTRGQQVTLSCSPISGHRSVSWYQQTPGQGLQFLFEYFSETQRNKGNFPGRFSGRQFSNSRSEMNVSTLELGDSALYLCASSLARVPPDTQYFGPGTRLTVL.

This clonotype was counted only a few times. V and J are TRBV30 and TRBJ2-7; D gene unclear. The CDR3 sequence is 11 residues long. V was trimmed by 3 bases and J by 0 bases, leaving 3 bases between them. Germline values: CDR1 GTSNPN, CDR2 SVGIG (reference sequence). The CDR3 reads CAWRSSYEQYF. Written as DNA, the CDR3 is TGTGCCTGGAGGAGCTCCTACGAGCAGTACTTC.

To note about this clonotype: Germline is not matched at one junction end, which may reflect a read error. V and J are TRBV4-1 and TRBJ1-4; TRBD1 aligns across 10 bases. This CDR3 is built from 16 residues. Germline loops: CDR1 MGHRA, CDR2 YSYEKL. The CDR3, as DNA: TGCGTCAGCAGCCAAGAACCGGGACAGGGGAGTGTTAAACTGTTTTTT. It codes for CVSSQEPGQGSVKLFF.

Points on this clonotype: A read error is possible here, since a much larger clone lies one base away. The V call is TRBV6-2 or TRBV6-3, the J call TRBJ1-1; D uncertain. V was trimmed by 5 bases and J by 6 bases, leaving 16 bases between them. CDR1 is MNHEY, CDR2 SVGEGT, per germline. The length of the CDR3 is 14 residues. In nucleotides, the CDR3 is TGTGCCAGCAGTCAACACCCGCTCAACGCTGAAGCTTTCTTT. It is translated as CASSQHPLNAEAFF.